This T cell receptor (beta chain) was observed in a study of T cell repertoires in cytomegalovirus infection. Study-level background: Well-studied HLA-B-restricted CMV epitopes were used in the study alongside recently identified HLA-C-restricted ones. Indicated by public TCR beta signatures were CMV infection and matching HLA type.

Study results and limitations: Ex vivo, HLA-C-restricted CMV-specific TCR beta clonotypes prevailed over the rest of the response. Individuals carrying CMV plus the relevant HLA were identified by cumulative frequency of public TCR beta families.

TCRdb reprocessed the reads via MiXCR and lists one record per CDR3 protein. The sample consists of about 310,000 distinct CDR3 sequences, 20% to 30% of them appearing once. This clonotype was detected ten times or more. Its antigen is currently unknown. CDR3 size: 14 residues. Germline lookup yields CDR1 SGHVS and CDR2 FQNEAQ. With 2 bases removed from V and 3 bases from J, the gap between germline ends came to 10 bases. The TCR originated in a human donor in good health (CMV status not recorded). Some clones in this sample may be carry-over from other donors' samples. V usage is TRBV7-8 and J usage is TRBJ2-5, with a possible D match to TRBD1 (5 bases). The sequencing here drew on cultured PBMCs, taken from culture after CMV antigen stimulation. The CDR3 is CASSLLQAEETQYF. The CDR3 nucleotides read TGTGCCAGCAGCTTATTACAGGCCGAAGAGACCCAGTACTTC.